Reported below is one T cell receptor beta chain. These data originate in a study of blood T cell repertoires in COVID-19. The overall study: There were acute and convalescent COVID-19 samples, and they came from the United States, Italy and Spain. Sample material is recorded as cDNA or gDNA derived from T cells, B-cell-depleted T cells, or PBMCs.

Per the study methods: From reference gene primer amplification, estimates of nucleated cell counts were derived. Generated by immunoSEQ multiplex PCR, the TCRdb table keeps only in-frame clones and is missing some. D and trimming were read from the DNA, whereas the V and J calls and clone size are those reported in that table. The sample yields some 200,000 clones, around 94% seen once. The germline V gene encodes CDR1 SGHNT and CDR2 YYREEE (reference sequence). Trimming left V 2 bases short and J 6 bases short, with 6 bases between. This CDR3 has 12 residues. V usage is TRBV5-4 and J usage is TRBJ1-5, with D tentatively TRBD1 (5 bases). The sample taken for sequencing was peripheral blood. The TCR comes from a man aged 25-45 years with COVID-19, enrolled during active disease. The CDR3 reads CASSFGAQPQHF. The CDR3 region has the DNA TGTGCCAGCAGCTTTGGGGCTCAGCCCCAGCATTTT.